This T cell receptor beta chain was recovered during a study of blood T cell repertoires in COVID-19. Study-wide background: T cells, B-cell-depleted T cells, or PBMCs supplied cDNA or gDNA.

Between the trimmed V and J ends, which lost 7 bases and 0 bases, there was a span of 10 bases. CDR1 MDHEN and CDR2 SYDVKM come from the germline V gene. CDR3 length equals 14 residues. In the study's own analysis: Amplification of reference gene primers was used by the study to estimate nucleated cell counts. The repertoire was sequenced with immunoSEQ multiplex PCR; TCRdb's copy has only in-frame clones and lacks some. That table is the source of V, J and clone size, and D and trimming were worked out from the DNA. The sample yields 200,000 to 300,000 clones, about 91% seen once. Enrollment of patients from Seattle took place during active infection, with longitudinal follow-up.

V and J are TRBV28 and TRBJ2-1, with D possibly being TRBD2 (7 bases). The specimen sequenced was peripheral blood. This clonotype was sampled from a woman younger than 45 with COVID-19, enrolled during active disease. This CDR3 reads CASTGGLSYNEQFF. In DNA form, the CDR3 reads TGTGCCAGCACCGGGGGGCTCTCCTACAATGAGCAGTTCTTC. Drawing the rest from reference TRBV28 and TRBJ2-1, the complete variable domain is DVKVTQSSRYLVKRTGEKVFLECVQDMDHENMFWYRQDPGLGLRLIYFSYDVKMKEKGDIPEGYSVSREKKERFSLILESASTNQTSMYLCASTGGLSYNEQFFGPGTRLTVL.